This TCR beta chain emerged from a study of patients and donors after allogeneic stem cell transplantation. This CDR3 comprises 13 residues. Germline values: CDR1 SGHDT, CDR2 YYEEEE. V was clipped by 0 bases and J by 2 bases, with 5 bases between them. Each CDR3 protein gets one entry after TCRdb re-called the RT-PCR reads with MiXCR. The sample includes about 160,000 distinct CDR3 sequences, 30% seen only once; the top ten take 3.2%. Many counts were recorded for this clonotype. The sequencing sample was made of blood, either unsorted or a sorted T cell fraction (not recorded which). The chain carries TRBV5-6 and TRBJ1-2, with D uncertain. This clonotype was obtained from a human donor who was either an allogeneic HSCT recipient or a stem cell or donor lymphocyte infusion donor (not recorded which). It is not recorded whose cells these are; they may come from a transplant donor. DNA of the CDR3: TGTGCCAGCAGCTTGGACAGAAACTATGGCTACACCTTC. Translated, it gives CASSLDRNYGYTF.